A selection of T cell receptor beta chains follows, all from one sample in a study of T cells in Graves' hyperthyroidism and ophthalmopathy. TCRdb independently ran MiXCR on the multiplex PCR reads; one entry per CDR3 protein. The sample carries under 350,000 distinct CDR3 sequences, about 17% recorded once. Sequencing was done on a sample of blood. The source is an older woman with Graves' ophthalmopathy. Each CDR3 is given with its conserved first and last residue. D genes are given only for firm matches. The size entry is marked missing in some rows and otherwise reads once, few, many or a size class.

D gene,clone size,V gene,J gene,CDR3 DNA,CDR3 protein
TRBD1,-,TRBV7-3,TRBJ1-3,TGTGCCAGCAGCTTAGCCCGGGACAGGGAGACGCATTTT,CASSLARDRETHF
-,-,TRBV27,TRBJ1-1,TGTGCCAGCAGGGTCACAACAGCGAACACTGAAGCTTTCTTT,CASRVTTANTEAFF
-,-,TRBV7-8,TRBJ2-6,TGTGCCAGCAGCTCCGGTGAGGCCAGGGAGGCAGGGGCCAACGTCCTGACTTTC,CASSSGEAREAGANVLTF
TRBD1,many,TRBV7-9,TRBJ1-2,TGTGCCAGCAGCTTTGGACAGGGGGATGGCTACACCTTC,CASSFGQGDGYTF
-,many,TRBV12-3/TRBV12-4,TRBJ2-7,TGTGCCAGCAGCACCGGGACTCCCGGCTCCTACGAGCAGTACTTC,CASSTGTPGSYEQYF
TRBD2,many,TRBV7-2,TRBJ2-7,TGTGCCAGCAGCTTAGTAGCGGGCGCACACACCTACGAGCAGTACTTC,CASSLVAGAHTYEQYF
TRBD1,many,TRBV12-5,TRBJ1-2,TGTGCTAGTGGTTTGTCAAACTCCGACAGGGGAACCCATGGCTACACCTTC,CASGLSNSDRGTHGYTF
TRBD1,-,TRBV20-1,TRBJ2-7,TGCAGTGCGAAACAGGGGGCCTACGAGCAGTACTTC,CSAKQGAYEQYF
-,many,TRBV10-3,TRBJ1-2,TGTGCCATCAGTGAGTCGGTGGAAGGCTACACCTTC,CAISESVEGYTF
TRBD1,-,TRBV18,TRBJ2-6,TGTGCCAGCTCACCACCAGGGGGCCCCTCTGGGGCCAACGTCCTGACTTTC,CASSPPGGPSGANVLTF
-,many,TRBV28,TRBJ1-2,TGTGCCAGCATGGCGGTACCCTATGGCTACACCTTC,CASMAVPYGYTF
-,few,TRBV25-1,TRBJ1-4,TGTGCCAGCAGTGACCCCTTGCGTTTCAGTGAAAAACTGTTTTTT,CASSDPLRFSEKLFF
-,-,TRBV28,TRBJ2-7,TGTGCCAGCAGTTTACGGGGGCGGGGGTACGAGCAGTACTTC,CASSLRGRGYEQYF
-,few,TRBV6-2/TRBV6-3,TRBJ1-1,TGTGCCAGCAGTTACCGAACGATACAGGGGAACACTGAAGCTTTCTTT,CASSYRTIQGNTEAFF
-,many,TRBV18,TRBJ1-1,TGTGCCAGCTCGCCGGGGAACTGGAACACTGAAGCTTTCTTT,CASSPGNWNTEAFF
-,many,TRBV12-3/TRBV12-4,TRBJ1-1,TGTGCCAGCAGATCCAGAAACGGGGCTGAAGCTTTCTTT,CASRSRNGAEAFF